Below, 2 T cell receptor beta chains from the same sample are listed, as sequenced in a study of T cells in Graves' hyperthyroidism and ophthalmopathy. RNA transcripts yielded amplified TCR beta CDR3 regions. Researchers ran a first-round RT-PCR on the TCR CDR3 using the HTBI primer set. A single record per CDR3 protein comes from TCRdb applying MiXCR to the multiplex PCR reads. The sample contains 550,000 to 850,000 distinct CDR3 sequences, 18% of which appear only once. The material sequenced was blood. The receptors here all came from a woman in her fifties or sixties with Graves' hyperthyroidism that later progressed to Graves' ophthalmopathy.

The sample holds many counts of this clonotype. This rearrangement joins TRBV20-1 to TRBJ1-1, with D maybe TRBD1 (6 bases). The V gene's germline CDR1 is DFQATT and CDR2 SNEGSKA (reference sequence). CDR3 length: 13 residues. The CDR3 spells CSAPGHQNTEAFF. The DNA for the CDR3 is TGCAGCGCGCCGGGACACCAGAACACTGAAGCTTTCTTT.

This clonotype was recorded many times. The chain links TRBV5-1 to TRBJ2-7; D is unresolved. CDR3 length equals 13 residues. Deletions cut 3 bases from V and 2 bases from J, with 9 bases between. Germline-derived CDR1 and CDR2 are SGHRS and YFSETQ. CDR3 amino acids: CASSSRVAYEQYF. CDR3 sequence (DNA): TGCGCCAGCAGCTCGAGAGTAGCCTACGAGCAGTACTTC.